Presented here are 13 T cell receptor beta chains from one specimen sequenced in a study of T cells in localized non-small cell lung cancer. Assay used: immunoSEQ multiplex PCR; TCRdb lists only in-frame clones, some missing. The sample comprises roughly 70,000 clones, about 90% of which are singletons, and 21% rests with the top ten. Material: peripheral blood, obtained before any cancer treatment. The receptors were sampled from a male donor aged 60 or over with stage III squamous cell lung carcinoma.

This clone was observed a single time. The chain carries TRBV6-6 and TRBJ2-2, with D perhaps TRBD2 (6 bases). The V gene's germline CDR1 is MNHNY and CDR2 SVGAGI (reference sequence). Trimming pared 2 bases from V and 7 bases from J, leaving 8 bases between. CDR3 length: 13 residues. CDR3 sequence (DNA): TGTGCCAGCAGTTACGGGGGGATCGGGGAGCTGTTTTTT. Translation: CASSYGGIGELFF.

J is TRBJ2-7 and V is TRBV5-5; 8 bases match TRBD1. CDR1 is SGHKS and CDR2 is YYEKEE in the germline V gene (reference sequence). This CDR3 region has 15 residues. V gave up 1 base and J gave up 1 base; unmatched junction bases: 4. In DNA form, the CDR3 reads TGTGCCAGCAGCTTGACAGGGGGAATGTCCTACGAGCAGTACTTC. Translated: CASSLTGGMSYEQYF.

The chain is built from TRBV11-2 and TRBJ2-2; 12 bases agree with TRBD1. The germline V gene encodes CDR1 SGHAT and CDR2 FQNNGV. The CDR3 extends over 16 amino acids. After removal of 5 bases from V and 4 bases from J, the junction contained 5 bases not matched to a gene. The CDR3 region is CASSDRDRGPTGELFF. In nucleotides, the CDR3 is TGTGCCAGCAGCGACCGGGACAGGGGGCCCACCGGGGAGCTGTTTTTT. Full variable domain (outside the CDR3, taken from reference TRBV11-2 and TRBJ2-2): EAGVAQSPRYKIIEKRQSVAFWCNPISGHATLYWYQQILGQGPKLLIQFQNNGVVDDSQLPKDRFSAERLKGVDSTLKIQPAKLEDSAVYLCASSDRDRGPTGELFFGEGSRLTVL.

This sequence joins TRBV27 and TRBJ1-2; no firm D call. The CDR3 is 12 amino acids. Germline lookup yields CDR1 MNHEY and CDR2 SMNVEV (reference sequence). V lost 7 bases and J lost 6, with 12 bases in between. The CDR3 region has the DNA TGTGCCAGCATCGAAAGGTCCGATGGCTACACCTTC. As protein: CASIERSDGYTF.

This rearrangement joins TRBV19 to TRBJ1-2, with 9 nucleotides matching TRBD1. Germline V gene lookup returns CDR1 LNHDA and CDR2 SQIVND (reference sequence). The J segment lost 2 bases and the V segment lost 9 bases, leaving 10 bases of the junction unmatched. CDR3 length: 15 residues. The CDR3 here is CASHLQGAGNYGYTF. For the CDR3, the DNA is TGTGCCAGCCATCTACAGGGGGCCGGGAACTATGGCTACACCTTC.

V and J are TRBV7-2 and TRBJ1-1; D gene unclear. V was trimmed by 8 bases and J by 4 bases, leaving 17 bases between them. CDR1 and CDR2 from the germline V gene are SGHTA and FQGNSA. The CDR3 totals 14 residues. CDR3 residues: CASSDRRSGTEAFF. CDR3 in DNA: TGTGCCAGCTCTGATAGGAGGTCGGGCACTGAAGCTTTCTTT. The variable domain in full, with the rest retrieved from reference TRBV7-2 and TRBJ1-1, is GAGVSQSPSNKVTEKGKDVELRCDPISGHTALYWYRQSLGQGLEFLIYFQGNSAPDKSGLPSDRFSAERTGGSVSTLTIQRTQQEDSAVYLCASSDRRSGTEAFFGQGTRLTVV.

Notes on this clone: Distinct nucleotide sequences in the sample also encode this CDR3. This sequence joins TRBV5-1 and TRBJ2-3; possibly TRBD2 for D (5 bases). The CDR3 consists of 13 residues. The germline CDR1 and CDR2 sequences are SGHRS and YFSETQ. V lost 2 bases, J lost 2 bases, and 6 bases lay in between. CDR3 region: CASSLAATDTQYF. The CDR3 nucleotides are TGCGCCAGCAGCTTAGCGGCCACAGATACGCAGTATTTT.

V is TRBV7-8 and J is TRBJ1-2; D ambiguous. Looked up from germline, CDR1 is SGHVS and CDR2 is FQNEAQ. V was trimmed by 1 base and J by 5 bases, leaving 8 bases between them. The CDR3 has 13 amino acids. CDR3 nucleotide sequence: TGTGCCAGCAGCTTAGACCGTGATTATGGCTACACCTTC. Translating it yields CASSLDRDYGYTF. Complete variable domain (other parts from reference TRBV7-8 and TRBJ1-2): GAGVSQSPRYKVAKRGQDVALRCDPISGHVSLFWYQQALGQGPEFLTYFQNEAQLDKSGLPSDRFFAERPEGSVSTLKIQRTQQEDSAVYLCASSLDRDYGYTFGSGTRLTVV.

The chain carries TRBV6-5 and TRBJ1-1; D is perhaps TRBD1 (5 bases). Germline loops: CDR1 MNHEY, CDR2 SVGAGI. The CDR3 sequence is 13 residues long. With 6 bases removed from V and 2 bases from J, the gap between germline ends came to 10 bases. CDR3 nucleotides: TGTGCCAGCAGACGTGGGACTAACACTGAAGCTTTCTTT. Protein: CASRRGTNTEAFF.

The chain links TRBV18 to TRBJ1-1, with 7 bases identical to TRBD1. Germline V lookup: CDR1 KGHSH, CDR2 LQKENI. Trimming cost V 4 bases and J 1 base; bases outside gene matches: 3. The CDR3 sequence is 14 residues long. The CDR3 spells CASSLRQGNTEAFF. DNA of the CDR3: TGTGCCAGCTCACTCAGACAGGGGAACACTGAAGCTTTCTTT.

V is TRBV7-2 and J is TRBJ2-7, with 8 bases lining up with TRBD2. Germline V CDR1 and CDR2: SGHTA, FQGNSA. The CDR3 length is 17 residues. V was pared by 1 base and J by 0 bases, with 8 bases of the junction left unmatched. The CDR3 sequence: CASSLEVSGGLSYEQYF. The CDR3 coding sequence is TGTGCCAGCAGCTTAGAGGTCAGCGGGGGCCTCTCCTACGAGCAGTACTTC.

The chain links TRBV5-1 to TRBJ1-1; D might be TRBD1 (6 bases). CDR3 length: 14 residues. The V end was cut by 4 bases, the J end by 5 bases, with 15 bases between. The germline V gene encodes CDR1 SGHRS and CDR2 YFSETQ. This CDR3 is CASSQAVQGTEAFF. The CDR3 bases are TGCGCCAGCAGCCAGGCAGTCCAGGGGACTGAAGCTTTCTTT.

This sequence joins TRBV2 and TRBJ1-5; 7 nucleotides align to TRBD1. J lost 0 bases, V lost 5 bases, and 4 bases had no gene match. CDR3 length equals 15 residues. Germline CDR1 reads SNHLY; CDR2 reads FYNNEI. The chain's CDR3 is CASSWDSYSNQPQHF. As DNA, the CDR3 is TGTGCCAGCAGTTGGGACAGCTATAGCAATCAGCCCCAGCATTTT.